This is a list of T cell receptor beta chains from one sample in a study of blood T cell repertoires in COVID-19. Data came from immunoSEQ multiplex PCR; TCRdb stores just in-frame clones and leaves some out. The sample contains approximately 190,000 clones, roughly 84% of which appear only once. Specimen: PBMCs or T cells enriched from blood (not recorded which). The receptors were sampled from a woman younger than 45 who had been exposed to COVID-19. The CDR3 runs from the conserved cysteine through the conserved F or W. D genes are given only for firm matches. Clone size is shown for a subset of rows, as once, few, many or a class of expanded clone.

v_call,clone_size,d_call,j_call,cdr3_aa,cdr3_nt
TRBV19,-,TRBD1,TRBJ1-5,CASRSDREQPQHF,TGTGCCAGTAGATCCGACAGGGAGCAGCCCCAGCATTTT
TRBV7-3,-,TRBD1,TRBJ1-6,CASSLGQRNSPLHF,TGTGCCAGCAGCTTGGGACAGCGGAATTCACCCCTCCACTTT
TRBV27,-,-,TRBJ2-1,CASSLSAYSSYNEQFF,TGTGCCAGCAGTTTATCTGCTTATAGCTCCTACAATGAGCAGTTCTTC
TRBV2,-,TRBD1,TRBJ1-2,CASSGTGGDYGYTF,TGTGCCAGCAGTGGGACAGGGGGCGACTATGGCTACACCTTC
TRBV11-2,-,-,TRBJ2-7,CASREGGSHEQYF,TGTGCCAGCAGAGAAGGAGGGTCCCACGAGCAGTACTTC
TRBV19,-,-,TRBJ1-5,CASSIDYVSPQHF,TGTGCCAGTAGTATAGACTACGTGTCGCCCCAGCATTTT
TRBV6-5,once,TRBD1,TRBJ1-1,CASSSRTGLNTEAFF,TGTGCCAGCAGTTCCCGGACAGGGCTGAACACTGAAGCTTTCTTT
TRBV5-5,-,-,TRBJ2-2,CASWGDTGELFF,TGTGCCAGCTGGGGGGACACCGGGGAGCTGTTTTTT
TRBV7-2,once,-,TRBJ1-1,CASSLAPSRAPTEAFF,TGTGCCAGCAGCTTAGCGCCTAGCCGGGCCCCCACTGAAGCTTTCTTT
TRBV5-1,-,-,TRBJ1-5,CASSLSGATGNQPQHF,TGCGCCAGCAGCTTATCGGGAGCTACGGGCAATCAGCCCCAGCATTTT
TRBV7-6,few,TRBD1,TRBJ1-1,CASSPQGGAEAFF,TGTGCCAGCAGCCCGCAGGGGGGCGCTGAAGCTTTCTTT
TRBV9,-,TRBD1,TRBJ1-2,CASSPEDREAGYTF,TGTGCCAGCAGCCCCGAGGACAGGGAAGCAGGCTACACCTTC
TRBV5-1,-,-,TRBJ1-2,CASSSEGGSFGDGYTF,TGCGCCAGCAGTTCCGAGGGCGGAAGTTTCGGGGATGGCTACACCTTC
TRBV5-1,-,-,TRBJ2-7,CASSYQVQTTGYEQYF,TGCGCCAGCAGCTACCAAGTGCAAACCACAGGCTACGAGCAGTACTTC
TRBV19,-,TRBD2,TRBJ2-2,CASGGFVGELFF,TGTGCCTCCGGGGGGTTCGTCGGGGAGCTGTTTTTT
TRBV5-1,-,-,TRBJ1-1,CASHPGRGGAGTEAFF,TGCGCCAGCCACCCCGGGAGGGGCGGGGCCGGCACTGAAGCTTTCTTT
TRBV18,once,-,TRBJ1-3,CASLETAGNTIYF,TGTGCCAGCTTGGAGACAGCAGGAAACACCATATATTTT
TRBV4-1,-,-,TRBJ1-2,CASSQSTSGTSIYGYTF,TGCGCCAGCAGCCAAAGCACCTCCGGGACATCAATCTATGGCTACACCTTC
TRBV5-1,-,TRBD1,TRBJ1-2,CASSWDRYDGYTF,TGCGCCAGCAGCTGGGACAGGTATGATGGCTACACCTTC
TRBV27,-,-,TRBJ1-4,CASSLSGVSNEKLFF,TGTGCCAGCAGTTTATCAGGGGTATCTAATGAAAAACTGTTTTTT
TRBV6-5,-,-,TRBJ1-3,CASSRGATSGNTIYF,TGTGCCAGCAGTCGGGGGGCGACCTCTGGAAACACCATATATTTT
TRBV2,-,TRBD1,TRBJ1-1,CASRYRGAFF,TGTGCCAGCAGATACAGGGGGGCTTTCTTT
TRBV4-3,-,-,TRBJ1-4,CASSQEPSAGEKLFF,TGCGCCAGCAGCCAAGAACCCTCAGCAGGCGAAAAACTGTTTTTT
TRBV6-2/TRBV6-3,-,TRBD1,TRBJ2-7,CASSPRDRGPLEQYF,TGTGCCAGCAGTCCCCGGGACAGGGGGCCCTTAGAGCAGTACTTC
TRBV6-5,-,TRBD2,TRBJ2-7,CASVGGGLYEQYF,TGTGCCAGCGTGGGCGGGGGACTATACGAGCAGTACTTC
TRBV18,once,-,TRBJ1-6,CASSPETGFRSPLHF,TGTGCCAGCTCACCAGAGACAGGCTTTAGGTCACCCCTCCACTTT
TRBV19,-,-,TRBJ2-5,CASSIGVFGQETQYF,TGTGCCAGTAGTATCGGTGTCTTCGGGCAAGAGACCCAGTACTTC
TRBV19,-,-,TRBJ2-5,CASRTGGETQYF,TGTGCCAGTAGGACTGGGGGGGAGACCCAGTACTTC
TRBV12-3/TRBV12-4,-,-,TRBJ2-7,CASSSPSGEQYF,TGTGCCAGCAGCTCGCCTTCGGGCGAGCAGTACTTC
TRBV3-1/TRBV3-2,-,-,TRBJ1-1,CASSHLQGRNTEAFF,TGTGCCAGCAGCCACCTACAGGGCAGGAACACTGAAGCTTTCTTT
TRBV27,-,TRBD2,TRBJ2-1,CASSPSGSSYNEQFF,TGTGCCAGCAGTCCTAGCGGGAGCTCCTACAATGAGCAGTTCTTC
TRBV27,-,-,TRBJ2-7,CASRSSRYSYEQYF,TGTGCCAGCAGAAGTTCCCGCTACTCCTACGAGCAGTACTTC
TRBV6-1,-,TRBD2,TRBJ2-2,CASRERTSGVNTGELFF,TGTGCCAGCAGGGAACGAACTAGCGGGGTAAACACCGGGGAGCTGTTTTTT
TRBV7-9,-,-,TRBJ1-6,CASSFRGSPLHF,TGTGCCAGCAGCTTCAGGGGTTCACCCCTCCACTTT
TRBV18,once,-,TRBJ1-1,CASSRSGIAEAFF,TGTGCCAGCTCACGCTCAGGTATCGCTGAAGCTTTCTTT
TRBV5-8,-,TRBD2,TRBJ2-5,CASSLGAGGPRETQYF,TGTGCCAGCAGCTTGGGTGCGGGGGGGCCACGGGAGACCCAGTACTTC
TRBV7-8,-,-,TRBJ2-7,CASSSRPSEGSYEQYF,TGTGCCAGCAGCTCCAGACCTTCCGAGGGCTCCTACGAGCAGTACTTC
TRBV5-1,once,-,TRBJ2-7,CASSLGTAYSYEQYF,TGCGCCAGCAGCTTGGGGACAGCCTACTCCTACGAGCAGTACTTC
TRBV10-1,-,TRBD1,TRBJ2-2,CASSEAGGANTGELFF,TGCGCCAGCAGTGAGGCAGGGGGCGCGAACACCGGGGAGCTGTTTTTT
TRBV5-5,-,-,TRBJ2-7,CASRGPPTNYEQYF,TGTGCCAGCAGGGGCCCACCCACGAACTACGAGCAGTACTTC
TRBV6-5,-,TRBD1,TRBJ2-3,CASVLQGADTQYF,TGTGCCAGCGTGTTGCAGGGGGCAGATACGCAGTATTTT
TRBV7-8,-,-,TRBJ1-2,CASSLKRGGGGYTF,TGTGCCAGCAGCTTAAAACGTGGTGGCGGCGGCTACACCTTC
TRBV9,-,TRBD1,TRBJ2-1,CASSVGARTGEDNEQFF,TGTGCCAGCAGCGTAGGGGCCAGGACAGGGGAAGACAATGAGCAGTTCTTC
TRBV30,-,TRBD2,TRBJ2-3,CAWKRGGQSTDTQYF,TGTGCCTGGAAGCGGGGGGGCCAGTCCACAGATACGCAGTATTTT
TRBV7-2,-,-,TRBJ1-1,CASSADSNTEAFF,TGTGCCAGCAGCGCGGACAGCAACACTGAAGCTTTCTTT
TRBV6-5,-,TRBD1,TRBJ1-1,CASSQPGTGNTEAFF,TGTGCCAGCAGCCAACCCGGGACAGGGAACACTGAAGCTTTCTTT
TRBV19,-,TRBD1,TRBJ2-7,CASSSGTGNLYEQYF,TGTGCCAGTAGTTCCGGGACAGGGAATTTGTACGAGCAGTACTTC
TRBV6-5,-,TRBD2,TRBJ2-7,CASAAGAYEQYF,TGTGCCAGCGCCGCGGGAGCCTACGAGCAGTACTTC
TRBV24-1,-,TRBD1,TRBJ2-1,CATSDSRQGNEQFF,TGTGCCACCAGTGATTCCCGACAGGGAAATGAGCAGTTCTTC
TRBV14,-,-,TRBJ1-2,CASSQTRDRPLNYGYTF,TGTGCCAGCAGCCAAACCCGTGACAGGCCTCTTAACTATGGCTACACCTTC
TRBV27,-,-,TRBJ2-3,CASSYGILSTDTQYF,TGTGCCAGCAGTTACGGGATTCTTAGCACAGATACGCAGTATTTT